The 11 T cell receptor beta chains listed next were all sequenced from one sample in a study of T cells in Graves' hyperthyroidism and ophthalmopathy. The investigators amplified TCR beta CDR3 regions from RNA transcripts. The HTBI primer set served for first-round RT-PCR of the TCR CDR3. One entry per CDR3 protein, called by TCRdb with MiXCR from the multiplex PCR reads. The table lists a few hundred thousand distinct CDR3 sequences, about 15% of them singletons. Sequencing was performed on blood. These receptors were obtained from a young woman with Graves' hyperthyroidism.

This clonotype has ten or more counts. This chain links TRBV6-5 with TRBJ1-1; the match to TRBD1 covers 8 bases. The junction had 7 bases not matched to a gene; V was cut back by 5 bases and J by 5 bases. Looked up from germline, CDR1 is MNHEY and CDR2 is SVGAGI. The CDR3 has 14 residues. The CDR3 nucleotides read TGTGCCAGCAGTAACGGACAGGGCGGAACTGAAGCTTTCTTT. Protein: CASSNGQGGTEAFF.

The V gene is TRBV20-1, the J gene TRBJ2-1; the D gene is possibly TRBD2 (5 bases). Germline V gives CDR1 DFQATT, CDR2 SNEGSKA (reference sequence). The CDR3 contains 13 residues. Trimming took 5 bases from V and 7 from J, leaving 15 bases between them. CDR3 nucleotide sequence: TGCAGTGCTCGTAGGGAGTGGGAAAATGAGCAGTTCTTC. It codes for CSARREWENEQFF.

This clonotype was seen more than once but under ten times. The rearrangement links TRBV6-1 to TRBJ1-4, with 7 bases matching TRBD1. V was clipped by 6 bases and J by 0 bases; unmatched bases: 7. Per germline, CDR1 MNHNS and CDR2 SASEGT. The CDR3 extends over 16 amino acids. The chain's CDR3 is CASSRDRIATNEKLFF. CDR3 nucleotides: TGTGCCAGCAGCCGGGACAGAATTGCAACTAATGAAAAACTGTTTTTT.

This sequence joins TRBV5-1 and TRBJ2-1; TRBD2 aligns across 8 bases. Germline CDR1 reads SGHRS; CDR2 reads YFSETQ. V shed 1 base, J shed 5 bases, and the junction held 14 bases outside the gene matches. This CDR3 contains 18 residues. CDR3 bases: TGCGCCAGCAGCTTGTTAAGTAGCGGGGCCTCGCTGAACAATGAGCAGTTCTTC. Residues: CASSLLSSGASLNNEQFF.

This clonotype was seen many times. The rearrangement joins TRBV7-2 to TRBJ2-3; D is unresolved. Trimming removed 3 bases from V and 0 bases from J, with 13 bases in between. The CDR3 is 16 residues long. The germline gives CDR1 SGHTA, CDR2 FQGNSA. The DNA of the CDR3 is TGTGCCAGCAGCTTCCGGGTTTCTGGTAGCACAGATACGCAGTATTTT. It translates to CASSFRVSGSTDTQYF.

This clonotype came up a few times. The chain couples TRBV24-1 to TRBJ2-5; 7 bases fit TRBD1. The CDR3 length is 17 residues. From germline, CDR1 is KGHDR and CDR2 SFDVKD. J was trimmed by 3 bases and V by 3 bases; bases with no gene match: 12. This CDR3 reads CATSDPLQRQGEETQYF. The CDR3 bases are TGTGCCACCAGTGATCCACTCCAGAGACAGGGTGAAGAGACCCAGTACTTC.

This clonotype was counted ten times or more. This chain uses TRBV25-1 with TRBJ1-4, with 7 bases aligning to TRBD1. Per germline, CDR1 MGHDK and CDR2 SYGVNS. The CDR3 sequence is 15 residues long. V dropped 1 base and J dropped 11; count of bases not matched to a gene: 10. The CDR3 bases are TGTGCCAGCAGTGAATCTGACAGGGCGCTACCGAAACTGTTTTTT. It translates to CASSESDRALPKLFF.

This clonotype was seen ten or more times. This chain links TRBV4-1 with TRBJ1-5; 8 nucleotides align to TRBD1. This CDR3 spans 15 amino acids. Germline V CDR1 and CDR2: MGHRA, YSYEKL. V lost 3 bases, J lost 7 bases, and 8 bases stayed unmatched. The CDR3 region has the DNA TGCGCCAGCAGCCAGACGCGACAGGGGAGCCAGCCCCAGCATTTT. Its protein is CASSQTRQGSQPQHF.

This clonotype was detected many times. The chain employs TRBV3-1 and TRBJ2-1, with 10 bases matching TRBD2. V shed 3 bases and J 4 bases; nucleotides not matched to a gene: 12. The CDR3 sequence is 18 residues long. Germline V gene sequence: CDR1 LGHDT, CDR2 YNNKEL (reference sequence). CDR3: CASSHVTSGRGGYNEQFF. DNA for the CDR3: TGTGCCAGCAGCCACGTAACGAGCGGGAGGGGGGGTTACAATGAGCAGTTCTTC.

This clonotype was counted between two and nine times. J is TRBJ2-7 and V is TRBV20-1; possibly TRBD1 or TRBD2 for D (5 bases each). The V gene lost 1 base and the J gene lost 6 bases, with 13 bases spanning the gap. The CDR3 has 13 amino acids. CDR1 is DFQATT, CDR2 SNEGSKA, per germline (reference sequence). CDR3 protein: CSARAGTTLEQYF. The CDR3 bases are TGCAGTGCTAGAGCGGGGACGACGCTCGAGCAGTACTTC.

This clonotype was observed many times. V gene TRBV28 combines with J gene TRBJ1-1, with D perhaps matching TRBD1 (5 bases). The germline V gene has CDR1 MDHEN and CDR2 SYDVKM. CDR3 length equals 15 residues. V lost 3 bases and J lost 0, with 11 bases in between. For the CDR3, the DNA is TGTGCCAGCAGTTTGGGGGGAAACATGAACACTGAAGCTTTCTTT. Translating it yields CASSLGGNMNTEAFF.